This T cell receptor (beta chain) was captured by sequencing in a study of metastatic and nonmetastatic thyroid tumors. Every patient was untreated before thyroid surgery. This clone was detected a few times. Using MiXCR, TCRdb reanalyzed the PCR reads. The sample holds around 6,000 clones, about 30% seen once. The CDR3 runs to 15 residues. V was shortened by 3 bases and J by 4 bases, with 12 bases between the two germline ends. Per germline, CDR1 ENHRY and CDR2 SYGVKD. Sequenced sample: adjacent normal tissue. The chain recombines TRBV10-3 with TRBJ2-2; a possible D gene is TRBD2 (6 bases). The sequence derives from a male donor with papillary thyroid cancer or a benign thyroid nodule (not recorded which). Some clones in this sample may be carry-over from other donors' samples. CDR3 in amino acids: CAISEGGGSTGELFF. CDR3 DNA: TGTGCCATCAGTGAAGGCGGAGGGAGCACCGGGGAGCTGTTTTTT.